This T cell receptor beta chain was obtained from a study of T cell repertoires in cytomegalovirus infection (dated by TCRdb to about 2019). As for the study more broadly: Donor HLA type was relevant to the analysis, because carriage of CMV infection together with the matching HLA type was indicated by public TCR beta signatures. Study-level results and caveats: The ex vivo response was dominated by HLA-C-restricted CMV-specific TCR beta clonotypes, which also provided the single most frequent clonotype in two of eight donors. Carriers of CMV infection plus the relevant HLA type were discriminated by the cumulative frequency of public TCR beta family members in the study cohort and in an independent roughly 400-donor cohort.

A few counts support this clonotype. Its antigen is currently not known. The sample holds no much larger clone one base away, and base qualities are not on file. Reading the germline V gene (reference sequence) gives CDR1 SEHNR and CDR2 FQNEAQ. Including cysteine and phenylalanine, the CDR3 has 14 amino acids. The entry retains the CDR3 DNA only, 42 bases that are in frame from base 1. V gives up 2 bases and J gives up 3 bases, and the segment between their germline ends measures 8 bases. Sequencer: Illumina HiSeq 1500. TCRdb redid the processing of the public reads, applying fastp at Q25 and MiXCR, and retained in-frame beta chains. Identical CDR3 proteins give one entry, which carries the most common genes and DNA. The table for this sample lists roughly 49,000 distinct CDR3 sequences; 20% to 25% of them were counted only once. The ten largest clones take up around 18% of the sample.

This TCR was sampled from a human donor in good health (CMV status not recorded). Some clones in this sample may be carry-over from other donors' samples. The source material was PBMCs, sequenced either directly or after in vitro stimulation (not recorded which). Rearrangement joined TRBV7-9 to TRBJ1-3; the D segment could be TRBD1, given 5 matching bases. The nucleotide sequence reads TGTGCCAGCAGCTTAAAGACAGATGGAAACACCATATATTTT. Its product reads: CASSLKTDGNTIYF. Joined to the reference TRBV7-9 and TRBJ1-3 proteins, this CDR3 gives the full variable domain: DTGVSQNPRHKITKRGQNVTFRCDPISEHNRLYWYRQTLGQGPEFLTYFQNEAQLEKSRLLSDRFSAERPKGSFSTLEIQRTEQGDSAMYLCASSLKTDGNTIYFGEGSWLTVV.